This paragraph reports one TCR beta chain. Its antigen is still unknown. The CDR3 sequence is 14 residues long. These data come from a study of T cells after yellow fever vaccination. Study-level information: Fractions containing few cells were prepared with SMART-Seq v4 Ultra Low Input.

Universal primer sites and UMIs were introduced during 5'RACE template-switching synthesis of TCR cDNA. A single record per CDR3 protein comes from TCRdb applying MiXCR to the 5' RACE reads. The table includes a few hundred thousand distinct CDR3 sequences, 17% detected once. Study results and limitations: Subsequent booster samples again held most clones from primary vaccination (96% CD4, 85% to 90% CD8). Clonotypes found in both CD4 and CD8 compartments made up a small share.

V gene TRBV21-1 combines with J gene TRBJ2-2; the listed D gene, TRBD1, was not tested against the DNA. TRBV21-1 is a pseudogene locus. The TCR sequence derives from a man younger than 35 who received the YFV17D yellow fever vaccine. This specimen was PBMCs, taken about 5 days after the first yellow fever vaccination. In DNA form, the CDR3 reads TGTGCCAGCAGTGGACACCCGAACACCGGGGAGCTGTTTTTT. Translating it yields CASSGHPNTGELFF.